The clone carrying this TCR beta chain was seen at least ten times. As processed by the authors: Sequence data from immunoSEQ were junction-only and lacked quality scores; consequently, filtering differed. Here immunoSEQ multiplex PCR was the method, and the copy in TCRdb shows in-frame clones only, minus some. V and J calls and clone size are those listed in that table; D and trimming were worked out from the DNA. The sample carries about 490,000 clones, 70% to 80% recorded once. From germline, CDR1 is SGDLS and CDR2 YYNGEE. With 0 bases clipped from V and 4 bases from J, the junction kept 4 bases outside the gene matches. This CDR3 comprises 15 residues. The sample comes from a study of shared clonotypes between healthy human individuals.

The receptor was isolated from a woman aged 40 to 50 in good health. Some clones in this sample may be carry-over from other donors' samples. The chain has TRBV9 and TRBJ2-1, with 7 bases fitting TRBD2. The specimen was PBMCs. The CDR3 coding sequence is TGTGCCAGCAGCGTAGGAGCGGGGACTTACAATGAGCAGTTCTTC. Translating gives CASSVGAGTYNEQFF.